These 28 T cell receptor beta chains were sequenced from one sample in a study of blood T cell repertoires in COVID-19. TCRdb keeps only in-frame clones here, not all; method: immunoSEQ multiplex PCR. The data hold about 200,000 clones, with roughly 82% observed a single time. The material sequenced was peripheral blood. These receptors came from a woman aged 55-75 years with COVID-19, enrolled during active disease.

This sequence joins TRBV2 and TRBJ1-6; D gene uncertain. The CDR3 extends over 15 amino acids. Germline V gene data show CDR1 as SNHLY and CDR2 as FYNNEI. Deletions cut 3 bases from V and 5 bases from J, with 11 bases between. CDR3 sequence: CASSDRRGDNSPLHF. The CDR3 DNA reads as TGTGCCAGCAGTGACCGCCGGGGAGATAATTCACCCCTCCACTTT.

This chain links TRBV9 with TRBJ2-1; the match to TRBD2 covers 8 bases. The CDR3 length is 12 residues. Germline V lookup: CDR1 SGDLS, CDR2 YYNGEE. The V and J ends lost 7 bases and 7 bases, in that order; junction bases with no gene match: 4. CDR3 protein: CASGSGVNEQFF. DNA of the CDR3: TGTGCCAGCGGTAGCGGGGTAAATGAGCAGTTCTTC.

This chain joins TRBV11-1 and TRBJ1-5, with TRBD1 as a possible D gene (5 bases). V was pared by 2 bases and J by 2 bases, with 13 bases between. This CDR3 spans 16 amino acids. Germline-derived CDR1 and CDR2 are SGHAT and FQDESV (reference sequence). The CDR3 loop is CASSLYFAGRNQPQHF. The CDR3 DNA reads as TGTGCCAGCAGCTTATATTTCGCGGGGCGCAATCAGCCCCAGCATTTT.

This clone was seen repeatedly, ten times or more. The chain is built from TRBV19 and TRBJ2-1, with TRBD2 matching over 13 bases. The J segment lost 7 bases and the V segment lost 3 bases, leaving 6 bases of the junction unmatched. The CDR3 totals 16 residues. Germline CDR1 is LNHDA and CDR2 is SQIVND (reference sequence). CDR3 DNA: TGTGCCAGTAGTATTAGGACTAGCGGGAGTGGGAATGAGCAGTTCTTC. This gives the protein CASSIRTSGSGNEQFF.

The chain recombines TRBV5-4 with TRBJ1-1, with D possibly TRBD1 on 5 matching bases. Per the germline V gene, CDR1 is SGHNT and CDR2 is YYREEE (reference sequence). V was cut by 4 bases and J by 2 bases, with 18 bases left in between. The CDR3 length is 16 residues. CDR3 in amino acids: CASSPSGGMGNTEAFF. CDR3 in DNA: TGTGCCAGCAGCCCCTCGGGGGGAATGGGAAACACTGAAGCTTTCTTT.

The gene calls are TRBV2 and TRBJ2-7; TRBD2 is a possible D gene (6 bases). This CDR3 contains 15 residues. The V gene lost 7 bases and the J gene lost 7 bases, with 23 bases spanning the gap. CDR1 and CDR2 (germline): SNHLY, FYNNEI. The chain's CDR3 is CASIGGAARYEEQYF. The CDR3 nucleotides are TGTGCCAGCATCGGAGGGGCGGCGCGGTACGAGGAGCAGTACTTC.

The chain employs TRBV6-5 and TRBJ2-7; no reliable D call. The germline V gene encodes CDR1 MNHEY and CDR2 SVGAGI. The CDR3 extends over 11 amino acids. Trimming removed 11 bases from V and 4 bases from J, with 12 bases in between. The chain's CDR3 is CAARGGYEQYV. In DNA, the CDR3 is TGTGCCGCCCGCGGCGGATACGAGCAGTACGTC.

The J gene is TRBJ2-1, the V gene TRBV14, with TRBD2 matching 8 bases. V was clipped by 1 base and J by 13 bases; unmatched bases: 21. Germline-derived CDR1 and CDR2 are SGHDN and FVKESK. This CDR3 is built from 18 residues. The CDR3 reads CASSQVPFSGVDPPSQFF. CDR3 bases: TGTGCCAGCAGCCAAGTACCCTTTAGCGGGGTGGACCCACCCTCACAGTTCTTC.

The genes are TRBV4-3 and TRBJ2-1, with 9 bases matching TRBD2. V gave up 0 bases and J gave up 0 bases; unmatched junction bases: 9. The CDR3 covers 19 residues. Germline V gives CDR1 LGHNA, CDR2 YSLEER. Written as DNA, the CDR3 is TGCGCCAGCAGCCAAGACCGGCGGGAGGGCATAAGCTCCTACAATGAGCAGTTCTTC. Protein sequence: CASSQDRREGISSYNEQFF.

The chain links TRBV28 to TRBJ2-7; TRBD2 matches at 8 bases. The CDR3 loop spans 12 amino acids. J lost 6 bases, V lost 4 bases, and 2 bases had no gene match. In germline, CDR1 is MDHEN, CDR2 SYDVKM. The CDR3 spells CASSSRGVEQYF. The DNA for the CDR3 is TGTGCCAGCAGTTCGCGGGGGGTCGAGCAGTACTTC.

The chain carries TRBV7-8 and TRBJ2-1, with D possibly being TRBD1 (7 bases). Looked up from germline, CDR1 is SGHVS and CDR2 is FQNEAQ. The CDR3 runs to 15 residues. Trimming cost V 1 base and J 12 bases, with 19 bases left between them. CDR3: CASSLGRGLPGGQFF. Written as DNA, the CDR3 is TGTGCCAGCAGCTTAGGGCGGGGCTTGCCAGGGGGGCAGTTCTTC.

This clone turned up a few times. The chain links TRBV19 to TRBJ1-2; no clear D gene. The CDR3 runs to 17 residues. V was clipped by 0 bases and J by 5 bases, with 19 bases between them. Germline assignment: CDR1 LNHDA and CDR2 SQIVND (reference sequence). The chain's CDR3 is CASSIEAYPPRQYGYTF. CDR3 bases: TGTGCCAGTAGTATAGAAGCCTATCCTCCGCGACAATATGGCTACACCTTC.

The V gene is TRBV30, the J gene TRBJ2-7, with D tentatively TRBD1 (5 bases). Germline loops: CDR1 GTSNPN, CDR2 SVGIG (reference sequence). Trimming pared 5 bases from V and 0 bases from J, leaving 11 bases between. The CDR3 runs to 13 residues. The CDR3 reads CAWGQSLSYEQYF. In DNA form, the CDR3 reads TGTGCCTGGGGACAATCACTCTCCTACGAGCAGTACTTC.

V gene TRBV6-1 combines with J gene TRBJ1-1; D might be TRBD1 (6 bases). The CDR3 is made up of 17 amino acids. CDR1 and CDR2 (germline): MNHNS, SASEGT. Deletions cut 0 bases from V and 0 bases from J, with 14 bases between. In DNA, the CDR3 is TGTGCCAGCAGTGAAGCGGGACAAGGCAACATGAACACTGAAGCTTTCTTT. Translating it yields CASSEAGQGNMNTEAFF.

Here the CDR3 reads CASSLQGRKQPQHF. The CDR3 DNA reads TGTGCCAGCAGCCTACAGGGGAGGAAACAGCCCCAGCATTTT. This chain connects TRBV28 to TRBJ1-5; the match to TRBD1 covers 7 bases. The J segment lost 7 bases and the V segment lost 6 bases, leaving 9 bases of the junction unmatched. CDR1 is MDHEN and CDR2 is SYDVKM in the germline V gene. The CDR3 loop spans 14 amino acids.

The chain carries TRBV9 and TRBJ2-7; TRBD2 might be the D (6 bases). Trimming removed 0 bases from V and 3 bases from J, with 10 bases in between. The V gene's germline CDR1 is SGDLS and CDR2 YYNGEE. The CDR3 covers 14 residues. CDR3: CASSVGERVYEQYF. In DNA, the CDR3 is TGTGCCAGCAGCGTAGGAGAGCGGGTCTACGAGCAGTACTTC.

The count of this clone is one. V gene TRBV5-1 combines with J gene TRBJ2-1; 8 bases match TRBD2. The ends lost 0 bases at V and 0 bases at J; junction bases unmatched: 2. The CDR3 is 16 residues long. CDR1 and CDR2 (germline): SGHRS, YFSETQ. The CDR3 protein is CASSLVAGTSYNEQFF. The CDR3 nucleotides read TGCGCCAGCAGCTTGGTAGCGGGGACCTCCTACAATGAGCAGTTCTTC.

Note on this clone: The junction does not match germline at one end; this may be a read error. V is TRBV7-7 and J is TRBJ2-3; D might be TRBD2 (5 bases). Germline loops: CDR1 SSHAT, CDR2 FNYEAQ (reference sequence). The CDR3 consists of 14 residues. The CDR3, as DNA: TGTGCTAGCAGCTCTGGAACGGGGACAGATACGCAGTATTTT. It codes for CASSSGTGTDTQYF.

The chain employs TRBV10-3 and TRBJ2-3; 7 bases map to TRBD2. Germline-derived CDR1 and CDR2 are ENHRY and SYGVKD. The CDR3 extends over 14 amino acids. V lost 7 bases to trimming and J lost 2 bases; unmatched junction nucleotides: 6. The CDR3 loop reads CAIKGRGSTDTQYF. CDR3 sequence (DNA): TGTGCCATCAAGGGGAGGGGATCCACAGATACGCAGTATTTT.

The CDR3 region is CASSYEESTEAFF. For the CDR3, the DNA is TGTGCCAGCAGTTACGAGGAGTCCACTGAAGCTTTCTTT. The chain employs TRBV6-5 and TRBJ1-1; the D is unclear. Between the trimmed V and J ends, which lost 2 bases and 4 bases, there was a span of 8 bases. The CDR3 has 13 amino acids. Germline V gives CDR1 MNHEY, CDR2 SVGAGI.

The chain employs TRBV6-1 and TRBJ2-3; 9 positions match TRBD2. Per the germline V gene, CDR1 is MNHNS and CDR2 is SASEGT. After removal of 4 bases from V and 2 bases from J, the junction contained 13 bases not matched to a gene. There are 18 residues in the CDR3. CDR3 nucleotide sequence: TGTGCCAGCAGTGCAAACAGCCTTAGCGGGGGCGTCACAGATACGCAGTATTTT. Translated: CASSANSLSGGVTDTQYF.

The chain combines TRBV5-1 with TRBJ2-2, with D maybe TRBD1 (6 bases). Trimming removed 4 bases at V and 1 base at J, with 8 bases between. Germline-derived CDR1 and CDR2 are SGHRS and YFSETQ. This CDR3 comprises 14 residues. The CDR3 sequence is CASSQGQNTGELFF. CDR3 coding DNA: TGCGCCAGCAGCCAGGGACAGAACACCGGGGAGCTGTTTTTT.

The chain uses TRBV11-3 and TRBJ2-5; weak D call: TRBD1 (5 bases). The V end lost 1 base, the J end lost 7 bases, and 10 bases lay between the germline ends. The CDR3 is made up of 13 amino acids. The germline CDR1 and CDR2 sequences are SGHNT and YENEEA. CDR3 DNA sequence: TGTGCCAGCAGCTTAGTGGAGCAGGGGACCCAGTACTTC. This translates into CASSLVEQGTQYF.

The V gene is TRBV7-3, the J gene TRBJ1-2; tentative D call: TRBD1 (6 bases). V lost 2 bases to trimming and J lost 0 bases, with 13 bases between them. In germline, CDR1 is SGHTA, CDR2 FQGTGA. CDR3 length: 16 residues. CDR3 in DNA: TGTGCCAGCAGCTTATCGGGACAAAATACTAACTATGGCTACACCTTC. Translating it yields CASSLSGQNTNYGYTF. Variable domain in full (rest from reference TRBV7-3 and TRBJ1-2): GAGVSQTPSNKVTEKGKYVELRCDPISGHTALYWYRQSLGQGPEFLIYFQGTGAADDSGLPNDRFFAVRPEGSVSTLKIQRTERGDSAVYLCASSLSGQNTNYGYTFGSGTRLTVV.

This clone was picked up a small number of times. V is TRBV28 and J is TRBJ2-1; TRBD2 agrees at 12 bases. In germline, CDR1 is MDHEN, CDR2 SYDVKM. This CDR3 is built from 17 residues. Trimming removed 6 bases from V and 0 bases from J; junction bases left unmatched: 6. CDR3 in amino acids: CASRLGLAGRSYNEQFF. The CDR3 nucleotides read TGTGCCAGCAGACTGGGACTAGCGGGTCGCTCCTACAATGAGCAGTTCTTC.

The chain couples TRBV5-4 to TRBJ2-7; the D gene is possibly TRBD2 (5 bases). This CDR3 is built from 16 residues. Germline-derived CDR1 and CDR2 are SGHNT and YYREEE (reference sequence). Trimming cost V 0 bases and J 0 bases, with 13 bases left between them. DNA for the CDR3: TGTGCCAGCAGCTTGGTGTCCGGGATCCGCTCCTACGAGCAGTACTTC. Translating it yields CASSLVSGIRSYEQYF.

The genes are TRBV6-1 and TRBJ1-1, with TRBD1 matching 8 bases. The CDR3 contains 19 residues. The junction had 13 bases not matched to a gene; V was cut back by 0 bases and J by 1 base. Germline values: CDR1 MNHNS, CDR2 SASEGT. The CDR3 is CASSEAPLPSDRGNTEAFF. The CDR3 DNA is TGTGCCAGCAGTGAAGCACCCTTGCCGTCAGACAGGGGGAACACTGAAGCTTTCTTT.

The chain has TRBV19 and TRBJ2-1; 14 nucleotides match TRBD2. V lost 6 bases to trimming and J lost 4 bases; unmatched junction nucleotides: 5. This CDR3 contains 16 residues. Germline loops: CDR1 LNHDA, CDR2 SQIVND (reference sequence). The DNA of the CDR3 is TGTGCCAGTAGCGGGACTAGCGGGAGTTCGTACAATGAGCAGTTCTTC. Translated, it gives CASSGTSGSSYNEQFF.